Included here is one TCR beta chain sequence, with context. Its specificity is not known. cDNA libraries for TCR beta contained unique molecular identifiers. TCRdb re-called the PCR reads through MiXCR, storing one row per CDR3 protein. Of about half a million distinct CDR3 sequences detected, roughly 45% appear once; the ten largest clones hold about 12%. Germline CDR1 is MGHDK and CDR2 is SYGVNS. The CDR3 spans 15 residues. The ends lost 8 bases at V and 3 bases at J; junction bases unmatched: 9. This sample is drawn from a study of post-analysis software for immune sequencing data. The wider study: In terms of disease course, relapsing-remitting, secondary progressive and progressive-relapsing multiple sclerosis were included. Findings and limits, study-wide: Batch-mates among the samples co-clustered strongly by F measure. Patients with multiple sclerosis recorded significantly lower normalized Chao1 diversity than controls, the study found. Patients had higher frequencies than controls of five TRBV segments, including TRBV5-6, TRBV5-1 and TRBV20-1.

Material: blood. The rearrangement uses TRBV25-1 and TRBJ1-1; TRBD1 aligns across 10 bases. The receptor was derived from a girl aged 10-17 years with multiple sclerosis. The CDR3 loop is CASRWGDRGDTEAFF. The CDR3 DNA reads as TGTGCCAGCCGCTGGGGGGACAGGGGCGACACTGAAGCTTTCTTT. Together with reference TRBV25-1 and TRBJ1-1, the CDR3 gives the full variable domain: EADIYQTPRYLVIGTGKKITLECSQTMGHDKMYWYQQDPGMELHLIHYSYGVNSTEKGDLSSESTVSRIRTEHFPLTLESARPSHTSQYLCASRWGDRGDTEAFFGQGTRLTVV.